Below, 20 T cell receptor beta chains from the same sample are listed, as sequenced in a study of CD8 T cells in ankylosing spondylitis. Using its own MiXCR run on the 5' RACE reads, TCRdb lists one record per CDR3 protein. The sample holds 200,000 to 300,000 distinct CDR3 sequences, about 10% seen once. The material sequenced was blood, either unsorted or a sorted T cell fraction (not recorded which). Every receptor here comes from a male donor with ankylosing spondylitis or in good health (not recorded which).

This clonotype was observed a handful of times. V gene TRBV9 combines with J gene TRBJ1-2, with D possibly being TRBD1 (6 bases). Trimming removed 5 bases at V and 7 bases at J, with 15 bases between. The CDR3 is 13 amino acids. In germline, CDR1 is SGDLS, CDR2 YYNGEE. The CDR3 sequence: CASSQQGFIGYTF. CDR3 nucleotide sequence: TGTGCCAGCAGTCAACAGGGTTTTATTGGCTACACCTTC.

The table lists this clonotype with a few counts. V gene TRBV6-1 combines with J gene TRBJ1-5; D is perhaps TRBD1 (6 bases). CDR1 MNHNS and CDR2 SASEGT come from the germline V gene. V lost 5 bases and J 7 bases, leaving 18 bases between the germline ends. The CDR3 totals 15 residues. The CDR3, as DNA: TGTGCCAGCAGTACCCGGGGGGCGGACGTCCAGCCCCAGCATTTT. Translated: CASSTRGADVQPQHF.

The V and J genes are TRBV5-1 and TRBJ2-1; D might be TRBD1 (6 bases). V was shortened by 4 bases and J by 7 bases, with 12 bases between the two germline ends. The CDR3 is made up of 13 amino acids. From germline, CDR1 is SGHRS and CDR2 YFSETQ. Written as DNA, the CDR3 is TGCGCCAGCAGCGTGTTCAGGGGTAATGAGCAGTTCTTC. This sequence encodes CASSVFRGNEQFF.

This clonotype was seen a handful of times. The chain recombines TRBV20-1 with TRBJ2-5, with D perhaps assigned TRBD1 or TRBD2 (5 bases each). Trimming removed 5 bases at V and 2 bases at J, with 12 bases between. The CDR3 length is 13 residues. CDR1 DFQATT and CDR2 SNEGSKA come from the germline V gene (reference sequence). CDR3 region: CSAGPGPQETQYF. The CDR3 region has the DNA TGCAGTGCTGGGCCGGGACCACAAGAGACCCAGTACTTC.

This clonotype was observed many times. This chain joins TRBV12-3 or TRBV12-4 and TRBJ2-7, with 7 nucleotides matching TRBD1. This CDR3 is 13 amino acids long. Unmatched junction bases numbered 3, after V lost 1 base and J lost 6 bases. The CDR3, as DNA: TGTGCCAGCAGTTTAGACCACAGGGGCGAGCAGTACTTC. This gives the protein CASSLDHRGEQYF.

The chain couples TRBV23-1 to TRBJ2-2; D remains ambiguous. TRBV23-1 carries the ORF label, with uncertain function. The CDR3 loop spans 13 amino acids. Trimming removed 4 bases at V and 7 bases at J, with 10 bases between. The CDR3 DNA follows: TGCGCCAGCAGTCCAATTTCTAACGGGGAGCTGTTTTTT. As protein: CASSPISNGELFF.

This clonotype appeared many times. The chain employs TRBV5-1 and TRBJ2-1, with 8 bases aligning to TRBD1. The germline CDR1 and CDR2 sequences are SGHRS and YFSETQ. The CDR3 has 13 residues. J was trimmed by 10 bases and V by 0 bases; bases with no gene match: 3. The CDR3 here is CASSLDGQGEQFF. The CDR3 DNA sequence: TGCGCCAGCAGCTTGGACGGACAGGGCGAGCAGTTCTTC.

Only a few counts were recorded for this clonotype. The CDR3 reads CASSPGTGEVGLFF. The CDR3 bases are TGTGCCAGCAGCCCCGGGACAGGGGAAGTTGGGCTGTTTTTT. This chain joins TRBV2 and TRBJ2-2; 10 bases match TRBD1. From germline, CDR1 is SNHLY and CDR2 FYNNEI. This CDR3 has 14 residues. J was trimmed by 13 bases and V by 6 bases; bases with no gene match: 11. Filled out from reference TRBV2 and TRBJ2-2, the complete variable domain reads EPEVTQTPSHQVTQMGQEVILRCVPISNHLYFYWYRQILGQKVEFLVSFYNNEISEKSEIFDDQFSVERPDGSNFTLKIRSTKLEDSAMYFCASSPGTGEVGLFFGEGSRLTVL.

The V gene is TRBV2, the J gene TRBJ2-1, with 10 bases identical to TRBD2. This CDR3 region has 15 residues. Germline assignment: CDR1 SNHLY and CDR2 FYNNEI. V was pared by 6 bases and J by 7 bases, with 9 bases of the junction left unmatched. This CDR3 reads CASRVRTGLANEQFF. In DNA form, the CDR3 reads TGTGCCAGCAGAGTCAGGACGGGACTAGCGAATGAGCAGTTCTTC.

Many counts were recorded for this clonotype. This rearrangement joins TRBV5-5 to TRBJ2-5; D is undetermined. The CDR3 length is 13 residues. V gave up 4 bases and J gave up 3 bases, with 10 bases separating them. Germline CDR1 SGHKS, CDR2 YYEKEE (reference sequence). CDR3 coding DNA: TGTGCCAGCAGCGCCTCCTTCGAAGAGACCCAGTACTTC. Translation: CASSASFEETQYF.

V usage is TRBV6-4 and J usage is TRBJ2-3; TRBD2 agrees at 11 bases. Trimming cost V 2 bases and J 4 bases; bases outside gene matches: 5. CDR3 length: 16 amino acids. Per germline, CDR1 MRHNA and CDR2 SNTAGT. CDR3 loop: CASSDGSGGASDTQYF. The CDR3 nucleotides read TGTGCCAGCAGTGACGGTAGCGGGGGGGCCTCAGATACGCAGTATTTT.

Ten or more counts support this clonotype. The V gene is TRBV20-1, the J gene TRBJ2-1, with 8 bases aligning to TRBD2. The CDR3 loop spans 17 amino acids. Trimming cost V 2 bases and J 3 bases; bases outside gene matches: 12. Germline V CDR1 and CDR2: DFQATT, SNEGSKA (reference sequence). CDR3: CSARKIRNSGSYNEQFF. The CDR3 DNA is TGCAGTGCTAGAAAAATTCGTAACAGCGGGAGCTACAATGAGCAGTTCTTC.

This clonotype has just a few counts. The gene calls are TRBV3-1 and TRBJ2-7, with 7 bases fitting TRBD1. The CDR3 length is 16 residues. The germline gives CDR1 LGHDT, CDR2 YNNKEL (reference sequence). The trim removed 4 bases at V and 6 bases at J, leaving 15 bases unmatched. As DNA, the CDR3 is TGTGCCAGCAGCCTCCGGACAGGATTGGGCCTTGGCGAGCAGTACTTC. Encoded protein: CASSLRTGLGLGEQYF.

This clonotype has a count of ten or more. This sequence joins TRBV7-9 and TRBJ2-1; D tentatively reads TRBD1 or TRBD2 (5 bases each). The CDR3 has 12 residues. V lost 3 bases and J lost 10, with 10 bases in between. Germline CDR1 SEHNR, CDR2 FQNEAQ (reference sequence). CDR3 bases: TGTGCCAGCAGCTTGTCCGGGACGGAGCAGTTCTTC. It yields the protein CASSLSGTEQFF.

The V and J genes are TRBV29-1 and TRBJ2-7; 11 bases fit TRBD2. Trimming took 3 bases from V and 6 from J; bases not matched to a gene: 4. The CDR3 extends over 13 amino acids. Germline-derived CDR1 and CDR2 are SQVTM and ANQGSEA. The CDR3 region is CSVETSGNGEQYF. CDR3 sequence (DNA): TGCAGCGTTGAGACTAGCGGGAACGGCGAGCAGTACTTC.

The gene calls are TRBV2 and TRBJ2-7; TRBD2 matches at 7 bases. This CDR3 comprises 12 residues. V trimming: 4 bases; J trimming: 5 bases; junction bases outside the gene matches: 2. Per the germline V gene, CDR1 is SNHLY and CDR2 is FYNNEI. The CDR3 nucleotides are TGTGCCAGCAGTGTCCGGGGGGACGAGCAGTACTTC. It specifies CASSVRGDEQYF.

There are many counts of this clonotype. The chain uses TRBV10-3 and TRBJ2-5, with 11 nucleotides matching TRBD2. The V gene's germline CDR1 is ENHRY and CDR2 SYGVKD. Trimming cost V 10 bases and J 4 bases; bases outside gene matches: 5. This CDR3 region has 13 residues. In DNA, the CDR3 is TGTGCCAACGCCCTAGCGGGAGGAGAGACCCAGTACTTC. Protein product: CANALAGGETQYF.

The sample holds many counts of this clonotype. V usage is TRBV21-1 and J usage is TRBJ2-2. TRBV21-1 is listed as a pseudogene. This CDR3 has 11 residues. CDR3 region: CASSKAGELFF. The CDR3 DNA reads as TGTGCCAGCAGCAAAGCCGGGGAGCTGTTTTTT.

Many counts were recorded for this clonotype. The chain carries TRBV28 and TRBJ1-2, with 7 bases fitting TRBD1. The CDR3 has 13 residues. Germline CDR1 MDHEN, CDR2 SYDVKM. V was clipped by 7 bases and J by 4 bases; unmatched bases: 6. The CDR3 protein is CASTRQGRYGYTF. The CDR3 region has the DNA TGTGCCAGCACCAGACAGGGTCGCTATGGCTACACCTTC.

Many counts were recorded for this clonotype. The rearrangement uses TRBV4-1 and TRBJ2-7; 10 nucleotides line up with TRBD1. Trimming removed 3 bases from V and 6 bases from J; junction bases left unmatched: 11. The CDR3 length is 16 residues. In germline, CDR1 is MGHRA, CDR2 YSYEKL. The DNA of the CDR3 is TGCGCCAGCAGCCAGGGGACCGGGACAGGGGAACCCGAGCAGTACTTC. It translates to CASSQGTGTGEPEQYF.